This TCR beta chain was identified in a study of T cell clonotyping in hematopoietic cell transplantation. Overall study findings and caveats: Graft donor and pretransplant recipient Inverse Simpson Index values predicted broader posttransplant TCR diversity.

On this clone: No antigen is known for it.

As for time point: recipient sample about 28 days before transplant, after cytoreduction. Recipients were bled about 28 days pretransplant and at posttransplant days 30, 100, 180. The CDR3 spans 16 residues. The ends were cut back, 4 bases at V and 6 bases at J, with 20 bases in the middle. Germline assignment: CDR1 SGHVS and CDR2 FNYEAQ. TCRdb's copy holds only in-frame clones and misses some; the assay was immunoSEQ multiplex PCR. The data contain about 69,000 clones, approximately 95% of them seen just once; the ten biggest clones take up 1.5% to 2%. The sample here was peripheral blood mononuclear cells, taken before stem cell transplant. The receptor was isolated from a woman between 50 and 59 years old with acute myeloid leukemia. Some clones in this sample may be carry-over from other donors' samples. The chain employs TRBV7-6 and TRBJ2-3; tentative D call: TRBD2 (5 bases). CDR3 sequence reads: CASSSQRGLIGDTQYF. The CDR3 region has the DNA TGTGCCAGCAGCTCACAACGGGGATTAATTGGGGATACGCAGTATTTT.